The clone carrying this T cell receptor (beta chain) was seen a handful of times. The target antigen is unknown. The sample comes from a study of cytomegalovirus exposure and HLA in healthy donors. For the study at large: In a later analysis, the approximately 110 validation repertoires were reported to have used the same platform as the 666 first-cohort repertoires.

Germline V gives CDR1 MNHEY, CDR2 SVGAGI. With V trimmed by 6 bases and J by 6 bases, 11 bases remained unmatched. CDR3 length: 15 amino acids. Study results and limitations: There were three CMV-associated chains whose specificity for CMV antigens was confirmed in vitro. The study designated roughly 160 TCR beta chains cytomegalovirus-associated.

Some clones are missing from TCRdb's copy, which holds only in-frame ones; the method was immunoSEQ multiplex PCR. The sample yields under 150,000 clones, 70% to 90% seen once. This clonotype originated in a man aged 18 to 30 in good health and CMV-seropositive. Source material: PBMCs. The chain combines TRBV6-5 with TRBJ2-1; TRBD2 matches at 7 bases. The CDR3 bases are TGTGCCAGCAGGGAACTAGCGAGAGATGGCAATGAGCAGTTCTTC. This codes for CASRELARDGNEQFF.